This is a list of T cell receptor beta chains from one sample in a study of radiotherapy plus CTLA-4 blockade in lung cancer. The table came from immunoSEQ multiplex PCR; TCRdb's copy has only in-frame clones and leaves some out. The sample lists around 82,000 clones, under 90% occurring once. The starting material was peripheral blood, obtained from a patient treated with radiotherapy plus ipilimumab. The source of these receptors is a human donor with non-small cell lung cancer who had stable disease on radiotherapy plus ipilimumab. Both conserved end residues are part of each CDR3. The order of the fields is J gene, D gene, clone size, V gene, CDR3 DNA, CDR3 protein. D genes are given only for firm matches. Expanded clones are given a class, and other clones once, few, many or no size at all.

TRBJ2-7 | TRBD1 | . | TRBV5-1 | TGCGCCAGCAGCCATACAACGGGACAGTCTTACGAGCAGTACTTC | CASSHTTGQSYEQYF
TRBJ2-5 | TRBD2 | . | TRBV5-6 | TGTGCCAGCAGTGGGGCGGGACTAGGGACCCAGTACTTC | CASSGAGLGTQYF
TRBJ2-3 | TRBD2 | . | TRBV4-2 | TGTGCCAGCAGCCAACGGGGAAGCGGGGGAATGACAGATACGCAGTATTTT | CASSQRGSGGMTDTQYF
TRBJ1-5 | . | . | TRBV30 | TGTGCCTGGAGTACCCCCAATCAGCCCCAGCATTTT | CAWSTPNQPQHF
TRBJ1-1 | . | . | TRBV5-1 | TGCGCCAGCAGCTTGGGTGAGAACACTGAAGCTTTCTTT | CASSLGENTEAFF
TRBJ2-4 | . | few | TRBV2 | TGTGCCAGCACCCGCCCCCGGCAGGTGAACATTCAGTACTTC | CASTRPRQVNIQYF
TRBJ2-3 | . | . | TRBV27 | TGTGCCAGCAGTTCCAACGAGGGCGCAACAGATACGCAGTATTTT | CASSSNEGATDTQYF
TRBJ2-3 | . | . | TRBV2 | TGTGCCAGCATCACAGGCTACGACGGGACGTTCACAGATACGCAGTATTTT | CASITGYDGTFTDTQYF
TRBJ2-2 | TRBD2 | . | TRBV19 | TGTGCCAGTAGTACGGGACTAACGAACACCGGGGAGCTGTTTTTT | CASSTGLTNTGELFF
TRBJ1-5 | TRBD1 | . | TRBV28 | TGTGCCAGCAGCCAAAGAAGACAGGGCCATCAGCCCCAGCATTTT | CASSQRRQGHQPQHF
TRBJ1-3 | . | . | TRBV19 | TGTGCCAGTAGTATAAGCACAAGCTCTGGAAACACCATATATTTT | CASSISTSSGNTIYF
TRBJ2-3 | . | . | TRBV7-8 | TGTGCCAGCAGCTGGACCACTAGCACAGATACGCAGTATTTT | CASSWTTSTDTQYF